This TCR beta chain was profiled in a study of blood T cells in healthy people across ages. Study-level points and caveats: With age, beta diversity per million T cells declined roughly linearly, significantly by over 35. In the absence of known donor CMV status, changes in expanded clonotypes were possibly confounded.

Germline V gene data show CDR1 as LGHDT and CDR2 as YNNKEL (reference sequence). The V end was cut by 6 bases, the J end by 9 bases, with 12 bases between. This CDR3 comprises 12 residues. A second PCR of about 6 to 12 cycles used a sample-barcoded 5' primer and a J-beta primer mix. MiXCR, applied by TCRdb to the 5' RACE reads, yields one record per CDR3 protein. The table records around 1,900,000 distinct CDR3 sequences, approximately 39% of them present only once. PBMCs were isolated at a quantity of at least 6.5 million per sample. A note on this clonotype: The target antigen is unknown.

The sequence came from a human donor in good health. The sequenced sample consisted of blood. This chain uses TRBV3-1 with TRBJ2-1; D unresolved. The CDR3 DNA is TGTGCCAGCAGATTTTATTCGGGTGAGCAGTTCTTC. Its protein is CASRFYSGEQFF.